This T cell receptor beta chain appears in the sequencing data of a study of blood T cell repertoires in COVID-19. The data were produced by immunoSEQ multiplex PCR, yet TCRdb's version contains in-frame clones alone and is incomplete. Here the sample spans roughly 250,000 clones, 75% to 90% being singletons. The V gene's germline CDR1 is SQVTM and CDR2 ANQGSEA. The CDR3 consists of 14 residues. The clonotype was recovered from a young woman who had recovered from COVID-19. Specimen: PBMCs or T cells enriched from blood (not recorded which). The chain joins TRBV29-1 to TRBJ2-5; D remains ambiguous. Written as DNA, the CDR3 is TGCAGTCCAGCCCGAGGAGTTTTTCCAGAGACCCAGTACTTC. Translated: CSPARGVFPETQYF. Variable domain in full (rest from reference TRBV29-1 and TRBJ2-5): SAVISQKPSRDICQRGTSLTIQCQVDSQVTMMFWYRQQPGQSLTLIATANQGSEATYESGFVIDKFPISRPNLTFSTLTVSNMSPEDSSIYLCSPARGVFPETQYFGPGTRLLVL.